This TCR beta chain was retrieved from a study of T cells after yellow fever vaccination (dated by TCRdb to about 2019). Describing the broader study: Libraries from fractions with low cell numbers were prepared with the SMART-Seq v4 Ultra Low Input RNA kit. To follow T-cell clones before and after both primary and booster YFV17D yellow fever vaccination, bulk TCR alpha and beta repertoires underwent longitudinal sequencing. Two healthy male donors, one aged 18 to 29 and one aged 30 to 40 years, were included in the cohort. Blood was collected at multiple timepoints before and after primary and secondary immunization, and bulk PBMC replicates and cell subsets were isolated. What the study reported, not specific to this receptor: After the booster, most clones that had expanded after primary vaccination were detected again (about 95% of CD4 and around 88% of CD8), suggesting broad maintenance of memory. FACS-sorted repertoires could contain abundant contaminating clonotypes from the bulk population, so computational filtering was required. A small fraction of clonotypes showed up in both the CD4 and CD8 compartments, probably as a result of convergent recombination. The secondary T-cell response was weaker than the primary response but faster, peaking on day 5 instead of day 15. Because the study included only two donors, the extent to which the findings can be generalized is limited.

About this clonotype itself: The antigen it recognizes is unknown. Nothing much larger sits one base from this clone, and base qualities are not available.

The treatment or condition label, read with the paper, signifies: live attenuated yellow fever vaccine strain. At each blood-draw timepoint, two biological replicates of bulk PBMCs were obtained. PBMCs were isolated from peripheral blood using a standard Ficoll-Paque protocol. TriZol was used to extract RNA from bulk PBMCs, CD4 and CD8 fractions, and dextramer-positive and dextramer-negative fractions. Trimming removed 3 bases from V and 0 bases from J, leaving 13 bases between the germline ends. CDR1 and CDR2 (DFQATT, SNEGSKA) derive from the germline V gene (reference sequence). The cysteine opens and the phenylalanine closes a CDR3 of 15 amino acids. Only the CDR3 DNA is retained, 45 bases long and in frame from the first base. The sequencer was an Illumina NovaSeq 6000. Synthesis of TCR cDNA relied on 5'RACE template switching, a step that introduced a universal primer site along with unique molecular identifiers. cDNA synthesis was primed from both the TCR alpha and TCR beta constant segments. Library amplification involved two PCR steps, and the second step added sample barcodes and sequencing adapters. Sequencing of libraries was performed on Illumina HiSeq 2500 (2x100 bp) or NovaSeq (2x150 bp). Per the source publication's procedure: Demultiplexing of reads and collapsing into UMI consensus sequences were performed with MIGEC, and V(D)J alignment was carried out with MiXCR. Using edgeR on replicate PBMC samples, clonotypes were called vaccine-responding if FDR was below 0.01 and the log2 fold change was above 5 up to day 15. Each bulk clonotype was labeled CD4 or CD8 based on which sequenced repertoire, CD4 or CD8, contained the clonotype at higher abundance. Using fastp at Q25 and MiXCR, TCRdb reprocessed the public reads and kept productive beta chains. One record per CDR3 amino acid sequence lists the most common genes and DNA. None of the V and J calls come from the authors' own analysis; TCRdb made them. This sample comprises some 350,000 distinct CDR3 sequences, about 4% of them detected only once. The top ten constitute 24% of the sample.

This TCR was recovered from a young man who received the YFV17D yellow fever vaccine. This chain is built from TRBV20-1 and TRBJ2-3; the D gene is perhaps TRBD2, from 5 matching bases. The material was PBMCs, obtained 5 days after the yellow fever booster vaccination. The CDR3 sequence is CSARMARTSTDTQYF. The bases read TGCAGTGCTAGGATGGCTAGGACTAGCACAGATACGCAGTATTTT.